Below, one T cell receptor (beta chain) is given with its context. As yet, its antigen is unknown. This record comes from a study of T cell responses to AZD1222 COVID-19 vaccine. Study observations and caveats: The repertoires were collected only after the peak T cell response. Seropositivity was recorded at baseline in only a handful of AZD1222 recipients. Vaccination with two AZD1222 doses was followed by a rise in Spike-specific TCR breadth and depth. Donors in the cohort were predominantly white British and more often female, and clonal diversity was possibly underestimated.

TCRdb's table, derived via immunoSEQ multiplex PCR, lists solely in-frame clones and lacks some. The sample has 200,000 to 250,000 clones, approximately 94% seen once. Germline CDR1 reads SEHNR; CDR2 reads FQNEAQ (reference sequence). V was cut by 1 base and J by 2 bases, with 14 bases left in between. The CDR3 spans 16 residues. The chain is built from TRBV7-9 and TRBJ2-5, with D perhaps matching TRBD2 (6 bases). This clonotype originated in an adult who received the MenACWY meningococcal vaccine as a control. The sequences come from peripheral blood, collected 28 days after the second dose of the MenACWY control vaccine. CDR3 protein: CASSLGSGQKQETQYF. The CDR3 nucleotides are TGTGCCAGCAGCTTAGGTAGCGGCCAGAAACAAGAGACCCAGTACTTC.